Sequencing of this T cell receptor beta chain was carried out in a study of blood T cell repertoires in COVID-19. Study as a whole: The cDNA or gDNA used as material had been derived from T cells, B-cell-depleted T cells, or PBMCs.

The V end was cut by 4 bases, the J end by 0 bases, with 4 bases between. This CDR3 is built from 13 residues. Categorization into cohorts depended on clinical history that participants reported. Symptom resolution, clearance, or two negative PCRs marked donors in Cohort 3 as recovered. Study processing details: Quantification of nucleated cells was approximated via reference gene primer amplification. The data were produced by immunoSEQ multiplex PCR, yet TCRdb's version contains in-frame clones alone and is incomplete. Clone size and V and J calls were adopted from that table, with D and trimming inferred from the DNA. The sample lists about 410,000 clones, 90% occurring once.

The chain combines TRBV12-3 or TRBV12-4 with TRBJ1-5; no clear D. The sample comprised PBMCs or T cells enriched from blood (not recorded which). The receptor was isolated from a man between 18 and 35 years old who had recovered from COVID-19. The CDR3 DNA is TGTGCCAGCAGTTCCCTTAGCAATCAGCCCCAGCATTTT. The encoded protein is CASSSLSNQPQHF.